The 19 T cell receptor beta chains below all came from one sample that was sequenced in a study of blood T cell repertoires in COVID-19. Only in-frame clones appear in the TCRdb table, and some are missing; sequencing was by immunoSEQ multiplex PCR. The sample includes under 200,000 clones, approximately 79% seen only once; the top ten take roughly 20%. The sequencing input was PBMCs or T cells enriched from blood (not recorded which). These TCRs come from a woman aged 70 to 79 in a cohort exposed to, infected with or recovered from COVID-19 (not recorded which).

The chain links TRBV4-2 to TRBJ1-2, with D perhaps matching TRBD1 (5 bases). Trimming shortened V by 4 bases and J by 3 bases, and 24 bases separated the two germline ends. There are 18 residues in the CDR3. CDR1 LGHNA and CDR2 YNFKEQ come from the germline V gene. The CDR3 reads CASSPLTVTRGTDYGYTF. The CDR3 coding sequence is TGTGCCAGCAGCCCCCTCACCGTTACGCGGGGGACCGACTATGGCTACACCTTC.

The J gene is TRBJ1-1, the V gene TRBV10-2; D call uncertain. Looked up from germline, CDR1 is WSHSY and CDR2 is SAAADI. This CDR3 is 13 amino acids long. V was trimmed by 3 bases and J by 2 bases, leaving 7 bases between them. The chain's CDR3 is CASSEGGNTEAFF. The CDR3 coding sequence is TGCGCCAGCAGTGAAGGAGGAAACACTGAAGCTTTCTTT.

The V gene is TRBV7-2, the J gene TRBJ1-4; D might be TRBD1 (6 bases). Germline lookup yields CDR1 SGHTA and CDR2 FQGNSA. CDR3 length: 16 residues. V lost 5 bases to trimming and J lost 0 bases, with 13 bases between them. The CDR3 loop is CASSTHRAATNEKLFF. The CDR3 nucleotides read TGTGCCAGCAGCACCCACAGGGCTGCAACTAATGAAAAACTGTTTTTT.

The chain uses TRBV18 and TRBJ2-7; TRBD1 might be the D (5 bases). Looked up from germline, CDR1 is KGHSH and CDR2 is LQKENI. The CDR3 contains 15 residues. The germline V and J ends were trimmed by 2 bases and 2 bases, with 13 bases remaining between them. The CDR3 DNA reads TGTGCCAGCTCACCAGGTATGGCGACAGCCTACGAGCAGTACTTC. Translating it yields CASSPGMATAYEQYF.

In DNA, the CDR3 is TGTGCCAGTAGTAGTTTCCCGGGACAGGGGCACGACGAGCAGTACTTC. Protein sequence: CASSSFPGQGHDEQYF. V gene TRBV19 combines with J gene TRBJ2-7, with TRBD1 matching 10 bases. Germline V lookup: CDR1 LNHDA, CDR2 SQIVND (reference sequence). V shed 4 bases and J 5 bases; nucleotides not matched to a gene: 11. The CDR3 contains 16 residues.

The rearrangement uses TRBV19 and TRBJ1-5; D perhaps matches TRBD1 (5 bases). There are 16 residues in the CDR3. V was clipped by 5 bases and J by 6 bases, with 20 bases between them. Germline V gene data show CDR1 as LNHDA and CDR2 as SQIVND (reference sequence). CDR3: CASSPWGTGPGQPQHF. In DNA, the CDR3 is TGTGCCAGTAGTCCATGGGGAACAGGCCCAGGTCAGCCCCAGCATTTT.

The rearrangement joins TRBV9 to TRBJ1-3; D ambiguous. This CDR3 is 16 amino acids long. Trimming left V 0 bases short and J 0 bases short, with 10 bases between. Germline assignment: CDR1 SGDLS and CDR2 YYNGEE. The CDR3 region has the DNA TGTGCCAGCAGCGTAGATGGGAGCTACTCTGGAAACACCATATATTTT. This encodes CASSVDGSYSGNTIYF.

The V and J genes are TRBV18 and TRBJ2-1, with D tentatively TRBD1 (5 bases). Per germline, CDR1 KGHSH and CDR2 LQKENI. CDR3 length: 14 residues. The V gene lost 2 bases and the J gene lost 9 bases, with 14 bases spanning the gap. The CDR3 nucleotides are TGTGCCAGCTCACCAGGGCAGGGAAGGGCTGAGCAGTTCTTC. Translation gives CASSPGQGRAEQFF.

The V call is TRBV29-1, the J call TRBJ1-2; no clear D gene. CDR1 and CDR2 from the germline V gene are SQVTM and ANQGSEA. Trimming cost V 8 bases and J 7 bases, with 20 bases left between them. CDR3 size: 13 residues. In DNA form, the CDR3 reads TGCAGCTCCTCCCCACGGGGTGAAGGTGGCTACACCTTC. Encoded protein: CSSSPRGEGGYTF. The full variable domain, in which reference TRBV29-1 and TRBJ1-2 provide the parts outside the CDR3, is SAVISQKPSRDICQRGTSLTIQCQVDSQVTMMFWYRQQPGQSLTLIATANQGSEATYESGFVIDKFPISRPNLTFSTLTVSNMSPEDSSIYLCSSSPRGEGGYTFGSGTRLTVV.

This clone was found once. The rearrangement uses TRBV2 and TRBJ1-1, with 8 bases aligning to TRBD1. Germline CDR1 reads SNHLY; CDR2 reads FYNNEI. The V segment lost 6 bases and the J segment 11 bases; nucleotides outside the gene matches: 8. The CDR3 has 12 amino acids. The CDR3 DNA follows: TGTGCCAGCAGAGTCGGACAGGGTGGGGCTTTCTTT. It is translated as CASRVGQGGAFF.

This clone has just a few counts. The CDR3 here is CASSYPGSYEQYF. CDR3 coding DNA: TGTGCCAGCAGTTACCCAGGGTCCTACGAGCAGTACTTC. The chain carries TRBV6-5 and TRBJ2-7, with D perhaps matching TRBD1 (5 bases). V was clipped by 2 bases and J by 1 base, with 6 bases between them. This CDR3 is built from 13 residues. CDR1 is MNHEY and CDR2 is SVGAGI in the germline V gene.

CDR3 amino acids: CASSVAGWGADTQYF. CDR3 bases: TGTGCCAGCAGCGTAGCAGGTTGGGGGGCAGATACGCAGTATTTT. The genes are TRBV9 and TRBJ2-3; TRBD2 is a possible D gene (6 bases). The CDR3 totals 15 residues. The germline gives CDR1 SGDLS, CDR2 YYNGEE. Trimming shortened V by 0 bases and J by 4 bases, and 12 bases separated the two germline ends.

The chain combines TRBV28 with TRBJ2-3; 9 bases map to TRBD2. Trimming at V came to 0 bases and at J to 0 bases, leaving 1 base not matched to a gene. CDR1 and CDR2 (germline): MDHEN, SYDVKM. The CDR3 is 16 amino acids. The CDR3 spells CASSLWTSGSTDTQYF. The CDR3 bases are TGTGCCAGCAGTTTATGGACTAGCGGTAGCACAGATACGCAGTATTTT.

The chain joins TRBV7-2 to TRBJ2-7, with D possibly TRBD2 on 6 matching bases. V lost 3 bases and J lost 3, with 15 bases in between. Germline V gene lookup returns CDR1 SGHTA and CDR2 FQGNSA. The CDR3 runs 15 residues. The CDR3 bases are TGTGCCAGCAGCTTGACCGGGACTGGCCTCTACGAGCAGTACTTC. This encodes CASSLTGTGLYEQYF.

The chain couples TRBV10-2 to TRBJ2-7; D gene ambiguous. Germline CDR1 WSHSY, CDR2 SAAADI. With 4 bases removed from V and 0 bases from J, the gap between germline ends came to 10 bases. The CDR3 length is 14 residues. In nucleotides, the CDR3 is TGCGCCAGCAGTGTTGGCACCACCTCCTACGAGCAGTACTTC. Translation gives CASSVGTTSYEQYF.

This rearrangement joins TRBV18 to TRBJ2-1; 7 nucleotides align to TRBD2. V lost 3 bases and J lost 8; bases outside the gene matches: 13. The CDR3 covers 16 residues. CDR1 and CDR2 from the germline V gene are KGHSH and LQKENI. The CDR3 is CASSPLEGAGVDEQFF. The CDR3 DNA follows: TGTGCCAGCTCACCCTTGGAGGGCGCGGGAGTCGATGAGCAGTTCTTC. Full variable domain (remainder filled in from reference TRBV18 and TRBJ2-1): NAGVMQNPRHLVRRRGQEARLRCSPMKGHSHVYWYRQLPEEGLKFMVYLQKENIIDESGMPKERFSAEFPKEGPSILRIQQVVRGDSAAYFCASSPLEGAGVDEQFFGPGTRLTVL.

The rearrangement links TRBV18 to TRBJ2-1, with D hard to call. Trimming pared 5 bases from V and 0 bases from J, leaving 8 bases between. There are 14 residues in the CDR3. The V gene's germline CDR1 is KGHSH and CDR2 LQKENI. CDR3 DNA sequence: TGTGCCAGCTCAATTAGAAGCTCCTACAATGAGCAGTTCTTC. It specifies CASSIRSSYNEQFF. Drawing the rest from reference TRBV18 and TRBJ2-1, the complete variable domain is NAGVMQNPRHLVRRRGQEARLRCSPMKGHSHVYWYRQLPEEGLKFMVYLQKENIIDESGMPKERFSAEFPKEGPSILRIQQVVRGDSAAYFCASSIRSSYNEQFFGPGTRLTVL.

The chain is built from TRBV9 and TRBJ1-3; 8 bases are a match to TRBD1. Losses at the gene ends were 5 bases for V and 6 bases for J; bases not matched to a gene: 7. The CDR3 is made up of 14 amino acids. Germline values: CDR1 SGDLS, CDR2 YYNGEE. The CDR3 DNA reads TGTGCCAGCAGTGCAGGGGGCGCGTCAAACACCATATATTTT. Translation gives CASSAGGASNTIYF.

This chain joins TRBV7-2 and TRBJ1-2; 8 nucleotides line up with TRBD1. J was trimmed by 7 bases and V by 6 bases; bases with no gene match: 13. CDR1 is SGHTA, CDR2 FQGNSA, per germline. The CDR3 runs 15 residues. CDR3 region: CASRYYWTGPPGYTF. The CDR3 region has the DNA TGTGCCAGCAGATATTATTGGACAGGGCCCCCTGGCTACACCTTC.